Listed below are T cell receptor beta chains from one sample, sequenced in a study of shared clonotypes between healthy human individuals. The assay was immunoSEQ multiplex PCR, and TCRdb's table has in-frame clones only and misses some. Among about 1 million clones listed, approximately 70% were seen once. The sample taken for sequencing was memory CD4+ T cells sorted from blood. The receptors here all came from a man between 18 and 35 years old in good health. Each CDR3 is given with its conserved first and last residue.

J gene	V gene	CDR3 protein
TRBJ1-2	TRBV18	CASSPPVAGWGYTF
TRBJ2-3	TRBV9	CASSSGTMRTDTQYF
TRBJ2-5	TRBV11-3	CASSLGAVGRETQYF
TRBJ2-7	TRBV30	CAWRVLGGGEQYF
TRBJ1-2	TRBV9	CASSVDHIRGYTF
TRBJ1-1	TRBV10-3	CAVRDTQNTEAFF
TRBJ1-2	TRBV5-1	CASSFNRQGNGGYTF
TRBJ1-1	TRBV30	CAWSVSQGTEAFF
TRBJ1-5	TRBV19	CASRGFNQPQHF
TRBJ2-3	TRBV25-1	CASSEWVGTQYF
TRBJ2-3	TRBV18	CASSYRRDLRGIDTQYF
TRBJ2-3	TRBV5-8	CASSPAADTQYF
TRBJ2-7	TRBV2	CASSGDRKSSYEQYF
TRBJ2-3	TRBV7-8	CASSNPGLVTDTQYF
TRBJ2-7	TRBV6-7	CASSPSPGGLSYEQYF
TRBJ1-6	TRBV5-4	CASSLGSSSYNSPLHF
TRBJ1-1	TRBV6-5	CASSYRAVNTEAFF
TRBJ1-2	TRBV19	CASSATKYGYTF
TRBJ1-2	TRBV10-2	CASSHGTGNYGYTF
TRBJ1-4	TRBV15	CATSRAGILRGKLFF
TRBJ2-7	TRBV10-3	CAITQSGGIDEQYF
TRBJ1-2	TRBV28	CASSLTASAGGYTF
TRBJ1-2	TRBV30	CAWSAHSNYGYTF
TRBJ2-1	TRBV5-4	CASYPGLAGGSRSEQFF
TRBJ1-1	TRBV5-1	CASSSPREGGTEAFF
TRBJ2-5	TRBV2	CASSDSEGRVRETQYF
TRBJ1-1	TRBV5-6	CASRLGLWGLNTEAFF
TRBJ1-3	TRBV28	CASSGPPNTIYF
TRBJ1-1	TRBV7-2	CASSLQGGDTEAFF
TRBJ1-6	TRBV19	CASSTASGYNSPLHF
TRBJ2-3	TRBV19	CASSNRATDTQYF
TRBJ2-1	TRBV11-2	CASSLDRASGNEQFF
TRBJ1-1	TRBV5-1	CASSLGGTASEAFF
TRBJ1-3	TRBV5-1	CASSLGQGSSGNTIYF
TRBJ2-7	TRBV7-9	CASSPGLQRDEQYF
TRBJ2-5	TRBV10-2	CASSEVPGGPGTQYF
TRBJ1-2	TRBV27	CASSFYRDRGSEYTF
TRBJ2-6	TRBV5-1	CASSFARDRTISGANVLTF
TRBJ1-4	TRBV11-2	CASSRQGTTNEKLFF
TRBJ2-1	TRBV29-1	CSVERNSGAYNEQFF
TRBJ2-5	TRBV9	CASSVGLQGGGETQYF
TRBJ1-6	TRBV4-1	CASSQEQGNNSPLHF
TRBJ1-1	TRBV6-5	CASSYSGTVNTEAFF
TRBJ1-1	TRBV30	CAWSVGAGRGTEAFF
TRBJ2-7	TRBV6-6	CASSYDPGGSYEQYF
TRBJ2-1	TRBV10-3	CAITPDFSYRVHEQFF